The clone carrying this TCR beta chain was observed a handful of times. No antigen is known for it. Authors of the study amplified TCR beta CDR3 regions from RNA transcripts. HTBI primers were the set used in a first-round RT-PCR of the TCR CDR3. Each CDR3 protein gets one entry after TCRdb re-called the multiplex PCR reads with MiXCR. Among 550,000 to 850,000 distinct CDR3 sequences listed, 15% to 20% were seen once. The data are from a study of T cells in Graves' hyperthyroidism and ophthalmopathy. Study background: Peripheral blood collection took place at initial diagnosis, before any treatment. Findings and caveats of the study: Before onset, ophthalmopathy was predicted by the model a median roughly 6.8 months earlier.

Per the germline V gene, CDR1 is SGHKS and CDR2 is YYEKEE (reference sequence). Unmatched junction bases numbered 6, after V lost 0 bases and J lost 11 bases. CDR3 length: 13 residues. Participants, patients aged 18 to 65, had newly diagnosed hyperthyroidism with a duration under 2 months. Clinical symptoms, serum thyroxine, TRAb, thyroid ultrasound and orbital computed tomography informed diagnoses. This chain connects TRBV5-5 to TRBJ1-1; 8 nucleotides agree with TRBD1. Sequenced material: blood. The source of this sequence is a woman in her fifties or sixties with Graves' hyperthyroidism that later progressed to Graves' ophthalmopathy. The CDR3 spells CASSLGRTGLAFF. In DNA, the CDR3 is TGTGCCAGCAGCTTGGGCCGGACAGGGTTGGCTTTCTTT.